The present TCR beta chain was sequenced within a study of CD8 T cells in Susac syndrome. RNA in amounts of about 0.45 to 1 ug was reverse transcribed with random hexamers. TCRdb reprocessed the immunoSEQ multiplex PCR reads via MiXCR and lists one record per CDR3 protein. Among hundreds of thousands of distinct CDR3 sequences listed, roughly 84% were seen once. The germline gives CDR1 GTSNPN, CDR2 SVGIG (reference sequence). After removal of 0 bases from V and 4 bases from J, the junction contained 5 bases not matched to a gene. This CDR3 contains 14 residues. The chain links TRBV30 to TRBJ2-5; 7 bases agree with TRBD2. This receptor was obtained from a human donor with multiple sclerosis. The sequenced sample was CD8+ T cells from PBMCs. CDR3 amino acids: CAWSVMIAGETQYF. DNA of the CDR3: TGTGCCTGGAGTGTAATGATAGCGGGAGAGACCCAGTACTTC.